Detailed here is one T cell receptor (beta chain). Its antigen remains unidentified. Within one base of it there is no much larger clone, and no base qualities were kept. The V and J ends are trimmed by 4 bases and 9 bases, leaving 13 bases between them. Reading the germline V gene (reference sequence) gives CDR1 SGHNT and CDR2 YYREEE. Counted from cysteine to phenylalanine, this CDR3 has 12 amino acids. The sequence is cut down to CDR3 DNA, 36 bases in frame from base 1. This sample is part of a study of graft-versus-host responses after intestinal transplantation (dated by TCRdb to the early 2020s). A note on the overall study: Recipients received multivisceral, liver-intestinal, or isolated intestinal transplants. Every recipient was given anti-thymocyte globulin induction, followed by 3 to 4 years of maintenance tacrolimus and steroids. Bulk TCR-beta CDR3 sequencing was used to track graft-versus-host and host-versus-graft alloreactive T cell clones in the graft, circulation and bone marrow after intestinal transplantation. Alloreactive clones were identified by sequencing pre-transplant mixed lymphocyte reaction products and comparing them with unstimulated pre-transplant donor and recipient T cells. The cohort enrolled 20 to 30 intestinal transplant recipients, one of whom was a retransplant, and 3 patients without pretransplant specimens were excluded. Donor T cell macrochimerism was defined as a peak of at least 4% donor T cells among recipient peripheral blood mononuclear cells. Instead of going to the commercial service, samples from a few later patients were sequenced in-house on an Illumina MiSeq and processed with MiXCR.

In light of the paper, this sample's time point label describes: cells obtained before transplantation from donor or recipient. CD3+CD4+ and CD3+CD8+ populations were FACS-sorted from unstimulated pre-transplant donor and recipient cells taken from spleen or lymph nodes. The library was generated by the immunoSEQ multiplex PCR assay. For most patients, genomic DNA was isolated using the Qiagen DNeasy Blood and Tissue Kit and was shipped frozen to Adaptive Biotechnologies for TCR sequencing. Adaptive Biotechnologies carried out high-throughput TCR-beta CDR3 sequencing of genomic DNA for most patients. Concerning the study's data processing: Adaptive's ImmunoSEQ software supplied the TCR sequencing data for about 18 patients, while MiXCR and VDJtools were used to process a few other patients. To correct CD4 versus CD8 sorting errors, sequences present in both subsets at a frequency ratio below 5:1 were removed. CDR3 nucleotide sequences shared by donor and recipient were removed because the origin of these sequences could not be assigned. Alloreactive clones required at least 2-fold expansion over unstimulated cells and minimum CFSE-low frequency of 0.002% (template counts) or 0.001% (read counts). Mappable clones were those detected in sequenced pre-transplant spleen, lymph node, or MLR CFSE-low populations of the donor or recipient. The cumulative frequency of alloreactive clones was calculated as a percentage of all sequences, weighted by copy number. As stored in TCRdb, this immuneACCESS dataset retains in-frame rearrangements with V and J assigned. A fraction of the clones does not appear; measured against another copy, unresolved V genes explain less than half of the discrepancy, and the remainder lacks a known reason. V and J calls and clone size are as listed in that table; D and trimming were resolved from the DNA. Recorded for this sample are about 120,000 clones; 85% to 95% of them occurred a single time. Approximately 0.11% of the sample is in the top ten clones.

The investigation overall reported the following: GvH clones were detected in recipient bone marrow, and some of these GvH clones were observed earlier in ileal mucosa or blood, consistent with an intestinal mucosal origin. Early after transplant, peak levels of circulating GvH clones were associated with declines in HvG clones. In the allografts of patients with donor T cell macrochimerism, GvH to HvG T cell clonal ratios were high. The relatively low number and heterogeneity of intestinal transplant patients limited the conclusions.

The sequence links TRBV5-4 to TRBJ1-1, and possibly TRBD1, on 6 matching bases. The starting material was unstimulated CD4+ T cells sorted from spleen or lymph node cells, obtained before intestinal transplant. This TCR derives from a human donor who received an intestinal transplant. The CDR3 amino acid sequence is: CASSIDRIQAFF. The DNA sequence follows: TGTGCCAGCAGCATCGACAGGATCCAAGCTTTCTTT.